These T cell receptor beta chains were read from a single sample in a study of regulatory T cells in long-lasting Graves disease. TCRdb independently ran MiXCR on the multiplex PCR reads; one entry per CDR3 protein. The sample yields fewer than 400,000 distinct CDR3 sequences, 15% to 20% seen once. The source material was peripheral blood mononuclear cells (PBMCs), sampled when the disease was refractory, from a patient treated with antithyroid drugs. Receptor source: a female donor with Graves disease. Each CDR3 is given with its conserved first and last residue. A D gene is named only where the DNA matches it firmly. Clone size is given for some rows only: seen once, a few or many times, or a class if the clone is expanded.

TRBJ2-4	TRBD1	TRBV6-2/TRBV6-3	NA	TGTGCCAGCAGTTACCCCCGGACAGGGAGAGGCCAAACCATTCAGTACTTC	CASSYPRTGRGQTIQYF
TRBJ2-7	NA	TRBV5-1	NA	TGCGCCAGCAGCTCCCTGGTTAAGTCCTACGAGCAGTACTTC	CASSSLVKSYEQYF
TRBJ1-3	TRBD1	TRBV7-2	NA	TGTGCCAGCAGCTCCCGGGACAGGGCTGGAAACACCATATATTTT	CASSSRDRAGNTIYF
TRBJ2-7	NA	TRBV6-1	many	TGTGCCAGCAGTAAGGACTTATACGAGCAGTACTTC	CASSKDLYEQYF
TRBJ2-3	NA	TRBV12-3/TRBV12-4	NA	TGTGCCAGCAGTTCTGACTATTACCACACAGATACGCAGTATTTT	CASSSDYYHTDTQYF
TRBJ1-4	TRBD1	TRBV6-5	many	TGTGCCAGCAGTTCGACAGGGGGCCACGAAAAACTGTTTTTT	CASSSTGGHEKLFF
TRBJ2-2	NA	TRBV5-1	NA	TGCGCCAGCAGCCAACAGGGGAACACCGGGGAGCTGTTTTTT	CASSQQGNTGELFF
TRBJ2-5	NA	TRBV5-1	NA	TGCGCCAGCAGCGCAGGACACGGAGGGGAGACCCAGTACTTC	CASSAGHGGETQYF
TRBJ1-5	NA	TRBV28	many	TGTGCCAGCAGTTTATTTATGGGCACAGATAGCAATCAGCCCCAGCATTTT	CASSLFMGTDSNQPQHF
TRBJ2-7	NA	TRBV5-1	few	TGCGCCAGCAGCTTTAGCGCGGTCCGGGGCGAGCAGTACTTC	CASSFSAVRGEQYF
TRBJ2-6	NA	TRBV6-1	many	TGTGCCAGCAGTGAAGACAGGACGCCGAAAGCTGGGGCCAACGTCCTGACTTTC	CASSEDRTPKAGANVLTF
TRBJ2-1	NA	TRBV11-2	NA	TGTGCCAGCAGCCCAACCGGGACTGAGGTTCAGTTCTTC	CASSPTGTEVQFF
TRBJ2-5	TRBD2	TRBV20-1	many	TGCAGTGCTAGTACCACTAGCGGGGGCCAAGAGACCCAGTACTTC	CSASTTSGGQETQYF
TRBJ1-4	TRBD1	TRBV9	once	TGTGCCAGCAGCCCCCGGACAGGCTCCTTCGAAAAACTGTTTTTT	CASSPRTGSFEKLFF
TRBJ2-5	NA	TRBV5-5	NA	TGTGCCAGCAGCTTGGCCGGGGGAGAGACCCGGTACTTC	CASSLAGGETRYF
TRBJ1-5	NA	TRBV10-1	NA	TGCGCCAGCAGCCTGACAGAAAGACCAGTTAGCAATCAGCCCCAGCATTTT	CASSLTERPVSNQPQHF